These 10 T cell receptor beta chains came from one sample sequenced in a study of early T cells in non-severe SARS-CoV-2 infection. One entry per CDR3 protein, called by TCRdb with MiXCR from the 5' RACE reads. The sample includes approximately 20,000 distinct CDR3 sequences, under 4.5% of them seen just once. The sequenced material came from whole blood. These receptors all come from an adult who was a healthcare worker with PCR-confirmed SARS-CoV-2 infection or an uninfected control (not recorded which).

In its sample, this clonotype ranks as medium-sized. The chain couples TRBV12-3 or TRBV12-4 to TRBJ2-2, with unresolved D. The CDR3 is 13 amino acids. The ends were cut back, 7 bases at V and 5 bases at J, with 11 bases in the middle. The CDR3: CASTRTGTGELFF. Written as DNA, the CDR3 is TGTGCCAGCACCCGAACGGGTACCGGGGAGCTGTTTTTT.

This clonotype has just a few counts. Written as DNA, the CDR3 is TGTGCCAGCAGCTTAGGGGAAGTTGCCTACGAGCAGTACTTC. This sequence encodes CASSLGEVAYEQYF. The V call is TRBV11-2, the J call TRBJ2-7; unclear D gene. Trimming removed 1 base from V and 2 bases from J, with 9 bases in between. In germline, CDR1 is SGHAT, CDR2 FQNNGV. This CDR3 has 14 amino acids.

This clonotype has at least ten counts. The chain uses TRBV5-1 and TRBJ2-3, with D unclear. With 7 bases removed from V and 1 base from J, the gap between germline ends came to 16 bases. The CDR3 loop spans 15 amino acids. The germline V gene encodes CDR1 SGHRS and CDR2 YFSETQ. CDR3 region: CASEDGLSRTDTQYF. For the CDR3, the DNA is TGCGCCAGCGAGGACGGGCTCTCCCGCACAGATACGCAGTATTTT.

Many counts were recorded for this clonotype. The rearrangement joins TRBV12-3 or TRBV12-4 to TRBJ1-2; D is possibly TRBD1 (5 bases). Trimming cost V 6 bases and J 4 bases, with 24 bases left between them. There are 17 residues in the CDR3. The CDR3 coding sequence is TGTGCCAGCAGGCGCCCCGGGGCAGGGCGATCCGGCTATGGCTACACCTTC. Its translation is CASRRPGAGRSGYGYTF.

This clonotype came up many times. V is TRBV9 and J is TRBJ2-7; D perhaps matches TRBD2 (6 bases). Germline loops: CDR1 SGDLS, CDR2 YYNGEE. Trimming removed 4 bases from V and 6 bases from J, with 17 bases in between. The CDR3 extends over 14 amino acids. Here the CDR3 DNA reads TGTGCCAGCAGCTTTGAGGGACTCGGAGCCGAGCAGTACTTC. Residues: CASSFEGLGAEQYF.

The gene calls are TRBV4-3 and TRBJ1-4; D gene uncertain. This CDR3 has 14 amino acids. From germline, CDR1 is LGHNA and CDR2 YSLEER. Trimming took 1 base from V and 8 from J, leaving 11 bases between them. CDR3 residues: CASSQAGFSEKLFF. Here the CDR3 DNA reads TGCGCCAGCAGCCAAGCCGGGTTTTCAGAAAAACTGTTTTTT.

This clonotype was recorded at least ten times. The chain links TRBV18 to TRBJ1-1, with 7 bases fitting TRBD1. The CDR3 contains 14 residues. CDR1 KGHSH and CDR2 LQKENI come from the germline V gene. V shed 1 base, J shed 3 bases, and the junction held 2 bases outside the gene matches. CDR3 sequence reads: CASSPRDSDTEAFF. Here the CDR3 DNA reads TGTGCCAGCTCACCACGGGACAGCGACACTGAAGCTTTCTTT.

This clonotype was picked up many times. V and J are TRBV15 and TRBJ2-7; 9 bases are shared with TRBD1. Germline V lookup: CDR1 LNHNV, CDR2 YYDKDF (reference sequence). This CDR3 region has 15 residues. J was trimmed by 5 bases and V by 0 bases; bases with no gene match: 5. CDR3 loop: CATSRDPGQGHEQYF. CDR3 nucleotides: TGTGCCACCAGCAGAGATCCGGGACAGGGCCACGAGCAGTACTTC.

This clonotype has a count of ten or more. This rearrangement joins TRBV9 to TRBJ2-1, with 7 bases that match TRBD1. The CDR3 is 15 amino acids. V trimming: 2 bases; J trimming: 3 bases; junction bases outside the gene matches: 5. CDR1 SGDLS and CDR2 YYNGEE come from the germline V gene. The CDR3 sequence is CASSVTGDLYNEQFF. DNA of the CDR3: TGTGCCAGCAGCGTCACAGGGGACCTCTACAATGAGCAGTTCTTC.

This clonotype was seen ten or more times. The chain links TRBV19 to TRBJ1-1; 7 nucleotides match TRBD1. In germline, CDR1 is LNHDA, CDR2 SQIVND (reference sequence). The CDR3 extends over 16 amino acids. Trimming removed 6 bases from V and 10 bases from J; junction bases left unmatched: 20. The CDR3 here is CASSLALGTDGGTAFF. CDR3 DNA sequence: TGTGCCAGTAGCCTAGCCTTGGGGACAGACGGGGGGACAGCTTTCTTT.